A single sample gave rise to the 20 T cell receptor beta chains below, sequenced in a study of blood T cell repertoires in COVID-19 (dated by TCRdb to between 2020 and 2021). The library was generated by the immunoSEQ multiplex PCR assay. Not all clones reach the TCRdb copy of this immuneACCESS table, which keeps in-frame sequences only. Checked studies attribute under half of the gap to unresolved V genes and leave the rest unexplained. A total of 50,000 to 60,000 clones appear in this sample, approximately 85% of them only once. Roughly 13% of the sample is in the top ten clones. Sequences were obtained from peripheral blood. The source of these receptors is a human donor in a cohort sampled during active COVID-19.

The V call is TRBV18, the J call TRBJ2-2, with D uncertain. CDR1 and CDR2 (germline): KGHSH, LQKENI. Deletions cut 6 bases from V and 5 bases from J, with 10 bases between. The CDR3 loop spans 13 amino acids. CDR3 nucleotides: TGTGCCAGCTCTCCGAAGGAGACCGGGGAGCTGTTTTTT. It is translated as CASSPKETGELFF.

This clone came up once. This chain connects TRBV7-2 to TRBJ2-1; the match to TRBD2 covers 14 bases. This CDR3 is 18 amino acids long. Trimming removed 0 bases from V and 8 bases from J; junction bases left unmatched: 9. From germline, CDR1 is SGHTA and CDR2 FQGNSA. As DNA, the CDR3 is TGTGCCAGCAGCTTAGCGCCTCCGGGACTAGCGGGAGATTATGAGCAGTTCTTC. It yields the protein CASSLAPPGLAGDYEQFF.

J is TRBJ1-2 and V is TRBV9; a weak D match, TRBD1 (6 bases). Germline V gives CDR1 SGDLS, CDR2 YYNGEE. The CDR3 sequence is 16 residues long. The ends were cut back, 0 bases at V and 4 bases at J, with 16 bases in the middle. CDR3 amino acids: CASSVDARGATYGYTF. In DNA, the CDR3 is TGTGCCAGCAGCGTAGATGCCAGGGGCGCAACCTATGGCTACACCTTC.

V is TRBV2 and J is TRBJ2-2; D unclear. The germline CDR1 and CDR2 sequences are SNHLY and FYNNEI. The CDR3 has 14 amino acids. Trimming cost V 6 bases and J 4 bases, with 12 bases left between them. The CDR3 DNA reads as TGTGCCAGCAGCGGGTTCTCCGGCACCGGGGAGCTGTTTTTT. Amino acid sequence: CASSGFSGTGELFF.

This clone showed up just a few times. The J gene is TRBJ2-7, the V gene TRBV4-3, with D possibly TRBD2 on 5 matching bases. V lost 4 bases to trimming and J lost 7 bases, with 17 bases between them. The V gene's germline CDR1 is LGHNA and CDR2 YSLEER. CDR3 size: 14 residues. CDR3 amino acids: CASSPLAGVEEQYF. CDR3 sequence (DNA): TGCGCCAGCAGCCCTCTAGCCGGGGTGGAGGAGCAGTACTTC.

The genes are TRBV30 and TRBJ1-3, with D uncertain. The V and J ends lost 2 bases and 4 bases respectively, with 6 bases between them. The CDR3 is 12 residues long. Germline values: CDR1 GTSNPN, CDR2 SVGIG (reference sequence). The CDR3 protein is CAWSHRGNTIYF. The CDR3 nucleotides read TGTGCCTGGAGTCATCGGGGAAACACCATATATTTT.

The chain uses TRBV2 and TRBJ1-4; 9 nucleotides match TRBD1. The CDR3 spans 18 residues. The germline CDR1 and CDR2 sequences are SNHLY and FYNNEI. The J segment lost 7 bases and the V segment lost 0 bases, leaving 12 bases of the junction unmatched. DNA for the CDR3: TGTGCCAGCAGTGAAGCGCCCGGTCTGACAGGGGGAAGTGAAAAACTGTTTTTT. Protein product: CASSEAPGLTGGSEKLFF.

The CDR3 loop is CASSQVTYRLRTDTQYF. In DNA, the CDR3 is TGTGCCAGCAGCCAAGTAACCTACAGGTTACGCACAGATACGCAGTATTTT. The chain carries TRBV14 and TRBJ2-3, with a possible D match to TRBD1 (5 bases). Per the germline V gene, CDR1 is SGHDN and CDR2 is FVKESK. V lost 1 base and J 1 base, leaving 15 bases between the germline ends. The CDR3 contains 17 residues. Full variable domain (rest looked up from reference TRBV14 and TRBJ2-3): EAGVTQFPSHSVIEKGQTVTLRCDPISGHDNLYWYRRVMGKEIKFLLHFVKESKQDESGMPNNRFLAERTGGTYSTLKVQPAELEDSGVYFCASSQVTYRLRTDTQYFGPGTRLTVL.

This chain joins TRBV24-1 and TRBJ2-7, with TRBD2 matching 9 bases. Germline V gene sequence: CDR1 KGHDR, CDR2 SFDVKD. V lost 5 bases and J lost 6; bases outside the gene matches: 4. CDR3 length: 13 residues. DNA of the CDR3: TGTGCCACCAGTGGCGGACTAGCGACCGAGCAGTACTTC. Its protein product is CATSGGLATEQYF.

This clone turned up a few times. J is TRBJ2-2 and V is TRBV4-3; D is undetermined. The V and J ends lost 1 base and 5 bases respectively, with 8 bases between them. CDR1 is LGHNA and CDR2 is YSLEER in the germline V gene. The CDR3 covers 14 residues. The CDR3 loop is CASSQVEQTGELFF. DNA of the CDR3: TGCGCCAGCAGCCAAGTAGAACAGACCGGGGAGCTGTTTTTT.

CDR3 in DNA: TGTGCCAGCAGTTTAAGCGGAACGGGATCTAATACGCAGTATTTT. Amino acids: CASSLSGTGSNTQYF. The chain employs TRBV28 and TRBJ2-3; the D gene is possibly TRBD2 (5 bases). Germline-derived CDR1 and CDR2 are MDHEN and SYDVKM. The ends were cut back, 2 bases at V and 7 bases at J, with 16 bases in the middle. This CDR3 region has 15 residues.

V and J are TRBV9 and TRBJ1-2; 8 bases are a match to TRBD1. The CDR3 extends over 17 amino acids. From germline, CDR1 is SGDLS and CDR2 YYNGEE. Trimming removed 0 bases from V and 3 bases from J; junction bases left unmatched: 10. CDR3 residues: CASSVVTGENSYYGYTF. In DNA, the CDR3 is TGTGCCAGCAGCGTAGTGACAGGGGAAAATTCTTACTATGGCTACACCTTC.

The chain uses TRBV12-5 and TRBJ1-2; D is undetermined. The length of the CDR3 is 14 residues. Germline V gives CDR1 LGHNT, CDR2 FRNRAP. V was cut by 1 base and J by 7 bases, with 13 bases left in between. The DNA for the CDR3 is TGTGCTAGTGGTTTGGGGATGCCTGACTCTGGCTACACCTTC. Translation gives CASGLGMPDSGYTF.

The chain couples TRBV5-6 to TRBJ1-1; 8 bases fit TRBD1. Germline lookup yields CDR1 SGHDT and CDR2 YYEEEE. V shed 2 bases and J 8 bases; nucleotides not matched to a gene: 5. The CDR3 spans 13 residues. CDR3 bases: TGTGCCAGCAGCTTTGGGACAGGTACCGAAGCTTTCTTT. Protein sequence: CASSFGTGTEAFF.

CDR3 region: CAWSRGYEQYF. CDR3 nucleotides: TGTGCCTGGAGTAGAGGTTACGAGCAGTACTTC. The rearrangement uses TRBV30 and TRBJ2-7; D is undetermined. Germline CDR1 reads GTSNPN; CDR2 reads SVGIG (reference sequence). The CDR3 is made up of 11 amino acids. Trimming removed 2 bases from V and 4 bases from J, with 6 bases in between.

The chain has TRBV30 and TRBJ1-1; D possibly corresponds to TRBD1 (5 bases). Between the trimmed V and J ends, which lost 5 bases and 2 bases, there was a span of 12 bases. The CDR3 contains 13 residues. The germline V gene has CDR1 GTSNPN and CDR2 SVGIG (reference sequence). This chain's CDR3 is CAWAQGLNTEAFF. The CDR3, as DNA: TGTGCCTGGGCCCAGGGTCTAAACACTGAAGCTTTCTTT.

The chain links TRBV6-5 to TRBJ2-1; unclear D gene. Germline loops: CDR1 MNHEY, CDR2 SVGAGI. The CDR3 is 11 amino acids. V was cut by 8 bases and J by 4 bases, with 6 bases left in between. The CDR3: CASRNYNEQFF. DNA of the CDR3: TGTGCCAGCCGTAATTACAATGAGCAGTTCTTC.

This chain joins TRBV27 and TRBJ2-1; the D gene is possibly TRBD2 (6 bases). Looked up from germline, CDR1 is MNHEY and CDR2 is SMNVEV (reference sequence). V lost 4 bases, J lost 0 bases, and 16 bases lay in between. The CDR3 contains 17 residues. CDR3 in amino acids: CASSYTLGGSSYNEQFF. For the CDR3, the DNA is TGTGCCAGCAGTTACACCTTGGGGGGTTCCTCCTACAATGAGCAGTTCTTC.

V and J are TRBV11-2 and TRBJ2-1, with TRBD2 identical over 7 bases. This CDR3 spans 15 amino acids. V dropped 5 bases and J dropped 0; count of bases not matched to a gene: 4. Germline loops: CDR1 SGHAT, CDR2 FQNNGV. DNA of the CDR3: TGTGCCAGCAGCCTAGCGGTTGGCTCCTACAATGAGCAGTTCTTC. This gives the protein CASSLAVGSYNEQFF.

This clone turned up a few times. The CDR3 sequence: CASSPAGLNQPQHF. CDR3 in DNA: TGTGCCAGCAGCCCTGCGGGCCTCAATCAGCCCCAGCATTTT. The genes are TRBV7-9 and TRBJ1-5; D unclear. Trimming removed 5 bases at V and 3 bases at J, with 11 bases between. Germline V gives CDR1 SEHNR, CDR2 FQNEAQ (reference sequence). The CDR3 has 14 residues.